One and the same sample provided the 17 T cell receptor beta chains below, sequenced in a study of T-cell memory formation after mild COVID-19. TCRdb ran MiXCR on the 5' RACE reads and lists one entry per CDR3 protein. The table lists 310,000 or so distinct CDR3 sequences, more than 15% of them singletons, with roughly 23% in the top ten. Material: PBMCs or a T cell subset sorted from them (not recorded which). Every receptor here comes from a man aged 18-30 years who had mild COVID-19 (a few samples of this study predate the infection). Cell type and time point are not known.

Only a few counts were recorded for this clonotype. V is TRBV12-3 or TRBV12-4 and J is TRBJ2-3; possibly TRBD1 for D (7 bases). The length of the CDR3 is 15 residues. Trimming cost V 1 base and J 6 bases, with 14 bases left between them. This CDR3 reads CASSLDGGGWDTQYF. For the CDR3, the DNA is TGTGCCAGCAGTTTAGATGGAGGGGGCTGGGATACGCAGTATTTT.

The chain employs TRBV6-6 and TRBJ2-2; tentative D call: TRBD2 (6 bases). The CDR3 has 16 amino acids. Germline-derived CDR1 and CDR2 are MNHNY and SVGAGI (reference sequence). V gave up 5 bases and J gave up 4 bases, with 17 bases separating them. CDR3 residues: CASSPVDGTFTGELFF. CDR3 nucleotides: TGTGCCAGCAGTCCCGTGGACGGGACTTTCACCGGGGAGCTGTTTTTT.

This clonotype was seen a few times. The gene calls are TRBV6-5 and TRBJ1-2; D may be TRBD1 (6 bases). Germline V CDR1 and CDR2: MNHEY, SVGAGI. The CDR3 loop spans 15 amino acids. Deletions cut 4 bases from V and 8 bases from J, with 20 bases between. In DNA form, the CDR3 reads TGTGCCAGCAGTTCTACAGGGAAAGGGAGTTTGGGCTACACCTTC. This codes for CASSSTGKGSLGYTF.

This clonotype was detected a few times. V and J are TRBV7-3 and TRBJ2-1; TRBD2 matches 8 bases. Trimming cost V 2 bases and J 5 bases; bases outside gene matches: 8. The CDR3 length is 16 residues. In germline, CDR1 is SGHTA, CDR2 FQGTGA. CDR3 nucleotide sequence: TGTGCCAGCAGCTTAGCGGGGGGACTTGGCGACAATGAGCAGTTCTTC. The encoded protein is CASSLAGGLGDNEQFF.

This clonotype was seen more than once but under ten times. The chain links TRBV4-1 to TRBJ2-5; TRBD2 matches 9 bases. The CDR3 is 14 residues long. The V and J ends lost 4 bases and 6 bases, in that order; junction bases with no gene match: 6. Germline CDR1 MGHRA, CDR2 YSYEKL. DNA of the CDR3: TGCGCCAGCAGCCCAGGGACTAGCTTGCAGACCCAGTACTTC. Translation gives CASSPGTSLQTQYF.

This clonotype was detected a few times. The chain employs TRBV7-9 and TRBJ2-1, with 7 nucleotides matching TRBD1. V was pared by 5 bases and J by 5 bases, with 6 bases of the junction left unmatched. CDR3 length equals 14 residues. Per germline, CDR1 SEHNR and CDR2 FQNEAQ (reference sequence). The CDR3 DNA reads TGTGCCAGCAGCCACCGGGACAGAAACAATGAGCAGTTCTTC. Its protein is CASSHRDRNNEQFF.

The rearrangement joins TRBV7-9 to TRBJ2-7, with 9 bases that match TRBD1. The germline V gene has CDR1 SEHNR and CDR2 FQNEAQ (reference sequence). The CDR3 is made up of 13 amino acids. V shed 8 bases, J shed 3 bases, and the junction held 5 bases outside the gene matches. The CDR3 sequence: CASRGTGHYEQYV. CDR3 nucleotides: TGTGCCAGCCGCGGGACAGGGCACTACGAGCAGTACGTC.

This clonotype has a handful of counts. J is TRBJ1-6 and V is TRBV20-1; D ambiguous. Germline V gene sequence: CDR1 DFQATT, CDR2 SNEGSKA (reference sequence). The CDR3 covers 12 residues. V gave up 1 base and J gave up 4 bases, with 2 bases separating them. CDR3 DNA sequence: TGCAGTGCTAGAGGGTATAATTCACCCCTCCACTTT. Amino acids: CSARGYNSPLHF.

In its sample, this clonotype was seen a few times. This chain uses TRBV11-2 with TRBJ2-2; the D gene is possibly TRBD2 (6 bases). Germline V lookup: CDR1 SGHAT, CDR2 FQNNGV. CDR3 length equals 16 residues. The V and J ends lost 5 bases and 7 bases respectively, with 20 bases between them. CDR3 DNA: TGTGCCAGCAGCCCAACCCTGGAGGGGTGGGGCGGGGAGCTGTTTTTT. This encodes CASSPTLEGWGGELFF.

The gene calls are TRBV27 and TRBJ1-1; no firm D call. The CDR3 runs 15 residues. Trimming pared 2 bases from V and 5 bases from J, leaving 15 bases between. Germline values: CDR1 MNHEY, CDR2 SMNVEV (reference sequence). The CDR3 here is CASSLGWAGGTEAFF. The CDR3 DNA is TGTGCCAGCAGTTTAGGCTGGGCCGGTGGGACTGAAGCTTTCTTT.

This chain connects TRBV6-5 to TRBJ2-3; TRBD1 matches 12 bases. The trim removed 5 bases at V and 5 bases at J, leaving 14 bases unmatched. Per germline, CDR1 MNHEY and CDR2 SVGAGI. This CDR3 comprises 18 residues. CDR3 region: CASSLRPGQGAVRDTQYF. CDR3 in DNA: TGTGCCAGCAGTCTTCGACCGGGACAGGGGGCCGTCAGAGATACGCAGTATTTT.

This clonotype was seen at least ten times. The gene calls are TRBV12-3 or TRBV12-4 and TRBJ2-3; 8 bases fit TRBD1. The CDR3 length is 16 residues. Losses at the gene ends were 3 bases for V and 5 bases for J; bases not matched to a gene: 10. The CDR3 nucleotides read TGTGCCAGCAGTTTTTTAGGGGGACAGGAAATAGATACGCAGTATTTT. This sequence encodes CASSFLGGQEIDTQYF.

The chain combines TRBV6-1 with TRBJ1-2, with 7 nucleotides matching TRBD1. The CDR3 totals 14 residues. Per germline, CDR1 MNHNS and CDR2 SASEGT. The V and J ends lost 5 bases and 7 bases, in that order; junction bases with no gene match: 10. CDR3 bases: TGTGCCAGCAGTCATCTTGACAGGGCAGGTGGCTACACCTTC. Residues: CASSHLDRAGGYTF.

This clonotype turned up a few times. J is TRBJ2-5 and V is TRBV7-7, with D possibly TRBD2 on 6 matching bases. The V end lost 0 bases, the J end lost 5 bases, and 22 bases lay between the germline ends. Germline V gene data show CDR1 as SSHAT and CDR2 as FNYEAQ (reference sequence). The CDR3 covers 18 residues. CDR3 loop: CASSLAPLSAGIGETQYF. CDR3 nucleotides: TGTGCCAGCAGCTTAGCGCCCCTCTCGGCGGGGATCGGTGAGACCCAGTACTTC.

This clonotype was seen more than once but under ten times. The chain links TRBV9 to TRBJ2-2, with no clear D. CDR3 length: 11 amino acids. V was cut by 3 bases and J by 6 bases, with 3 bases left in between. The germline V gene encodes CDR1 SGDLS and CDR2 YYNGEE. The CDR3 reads CASSDPGELFF. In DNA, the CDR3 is TGTGCCAGCAGCGACCCCGGGGAGCTGTTTTTT.

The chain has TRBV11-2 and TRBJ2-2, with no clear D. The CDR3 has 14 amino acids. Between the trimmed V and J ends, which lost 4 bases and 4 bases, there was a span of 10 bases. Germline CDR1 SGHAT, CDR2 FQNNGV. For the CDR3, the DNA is TGTGCCAGCAGCTCGAATCGGATCACCGGGGAGCTGTTTTTT. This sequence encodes CASSSNRITGELFF.

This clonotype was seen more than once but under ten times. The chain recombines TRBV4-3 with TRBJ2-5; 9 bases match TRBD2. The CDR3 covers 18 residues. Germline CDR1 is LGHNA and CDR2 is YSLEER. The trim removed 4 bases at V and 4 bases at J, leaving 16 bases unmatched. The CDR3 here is CASSRERVASGEGETQYF. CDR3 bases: TGCGCCAGCAGCCGAGAGAGGGTGGCTAGCGGGGAGGGAGAGACCCAGTACTTC.